This T cell receptor beta chain was recovered during a study of blood T cells in healthy people across ages. For the second PCR, which ran for roughly 7 to 11 cycles, a sample-barcoded 5' primer and a J-beta primer mix were used. TCRdb itself ran the 5' RACE reads through MiXCR, one entry per CDR3 protein. The data show over 1,200,000 distinct CDR3 sequences, approximately 59% seen once. Each donor gave around 9.3 milliliters of peripheral blood. CDR1 and CDR2 (germline): SGHVS, FQNEAQ. The CDR3 has 20 amino acids. With 0 bases clipped from V and 1 base from J, the junction kept 12 bases outside the gene matches.

The sample was blood. The TCR comes from a man between 18 and 35 years old in good health. The rearrangement uses TRBV7-8 and TRBJ2-2, with 9 bases fitting TRBD1. DNA of the CDR3: TGTGCCAGCAGCTTAGCGCGGGTGGTACCGGGACAGGGGAACACCGGGGAGCTGTTTTTT. The encoded protein is CASSLARVVPGQGNTGELFF.